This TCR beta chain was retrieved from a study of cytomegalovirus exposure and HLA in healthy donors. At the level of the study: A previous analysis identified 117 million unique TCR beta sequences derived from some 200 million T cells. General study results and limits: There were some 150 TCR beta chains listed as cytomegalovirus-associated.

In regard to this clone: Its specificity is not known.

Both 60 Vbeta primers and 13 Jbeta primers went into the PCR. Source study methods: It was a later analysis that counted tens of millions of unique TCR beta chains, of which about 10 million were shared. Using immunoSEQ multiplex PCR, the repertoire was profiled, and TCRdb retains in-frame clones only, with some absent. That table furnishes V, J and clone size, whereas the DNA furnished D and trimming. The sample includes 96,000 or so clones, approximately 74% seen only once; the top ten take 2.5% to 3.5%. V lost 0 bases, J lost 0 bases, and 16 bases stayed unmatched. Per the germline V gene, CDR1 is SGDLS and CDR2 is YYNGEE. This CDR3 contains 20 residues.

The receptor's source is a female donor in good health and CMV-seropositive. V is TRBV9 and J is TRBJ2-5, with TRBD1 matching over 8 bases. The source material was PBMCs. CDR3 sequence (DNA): TGTGCCAGCAGCGTAGACCCTAAGGGTACAGGGGGTCGGTACCAAGAGACCCAGTACTTC. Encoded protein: CASSVDPKGTGGRYQETQYF.